This entry concerns a single TCR beta chain. From germline, CDR1 is MGHRA and CDR2 YSYEKL. V trimming: 4 bases; J trimming: 1 base; junction bases outside the gene matches: 6. CDR3 length: 16 amino acids. This entry comes from a study of T cells in Graves' hyperthyroidism and ophthalmopathy. Amplification of TCR beta CDR3 regions used RNA as the template. The primer set for the first-round RT-PCR of the TCR CDR3 was HTBI. In TCRdb, the multiplex PCR reads were re-called with MiXCR into one record per CDR3 protein. The table shows 600,000 or so distinct CDR3 sequences, with 14% occurring only once. Diagnoses were made from clinical symptoms, serum measures (thyroxine and TRAb), thyroid ultrasound and orbital computed tomography.

The sequencing sample was made of blood. The chain is built from TRBV4-1 and TRBJ2-3; TRBD2 matches at 9 bases. This TCR came from a woman younger than 30 with Graves' ophthalmopathy. The CDR3 sequence: CASSLRRTSGTDTQYF. The CDR3 bases are TGCGCCAGCAGCCTTAGGAGGACTAGCGGCACAGATACGCAGTATTTT.